This T cell receptor beta chain was profiled in a study of beta chain features in type 1 diabetes. Study-wide findings and caveats: Among patients with Type 1 diabetes, TCRB CDR3s were moderately but significantly shorter in every one of the four CD4+ subsets. Across patients, naive, central memory and Treg TCRB repertoires exhibited apparently greater similarity than was observed across healthy donors.

Every bit of the isolated RNA underwent reverse transcription, so sequencing read expressed TCRB transcripts. The average output of naive, central memory and regulatory T cell samples was millions of reads. The method was immunoSEQ multiplex PCR; TCRdb's version includes in-frame clones alone and lacks a portion of them. The sample has about 340,000 clones; less than 15% are singletons. A CD45RO/CCR7/CD25/CD127/CD95/CD27 panel sorted naive, central memory, regulatory and stem cell-like memory CD4+ cells. Germline CDR1 and CDR2: SGHAT and FQNNGV. V shed 5 bases, J shed 4 bases, and the junction held 16 bases outside the gene matches. This CDR3 has 18 amino acids. About this clone itself: No antigen is known for it.

The chain combines TRBV11-2 with TRBJ2-1; 8 bases map to TRBD2. The receptor's source is a woman between 18 and 29 years old with type 1 diabetes. The sample comprised naive CD4+ T cells from blood. Here the CDR3 DNA reads TGTGCCAGCAGCACCCAAGGCGGGAGCGGGAGAATATACAATGAGCAGTTCTTC. Its translation is CASSTQGGSGRIYNEQFF.